What follows is one T cell receptor beta chain and its context. Some clones are missing from TCRdb's copy, which holds only in-frame ones; the method was immunoSEQ multiplex PCR. The profile shows 120,000 to 150,000 clones, roughly 87% of them singletons. The sample is drawn from a study of blood T cell repertoires in COVID-19. Study overall: Sources were T cells, B-cell-depleted T cells, or PBMCs; the material itself was cDNA or gDNA.

The CDR3 is 15 residues long. V shed 1 base and J shed 3 bases, with 13 bases lying between them. In germline, CDR1 is SGHNT, CDR2 YYREEE (reference sequence). The chain recombines TRBV5-4 with TRBJ1-2; no clear D. Source material: peripheral blood. The receptor was isolated from a human donor in a cohort sampled during active COVID-19. The DNA for the CDR3 is TGTGCCAGCAGCTTGTCCCCTCTGACTCACTATGGCTACACCTTC. It translates to CASSLSPLTHYGYTF.